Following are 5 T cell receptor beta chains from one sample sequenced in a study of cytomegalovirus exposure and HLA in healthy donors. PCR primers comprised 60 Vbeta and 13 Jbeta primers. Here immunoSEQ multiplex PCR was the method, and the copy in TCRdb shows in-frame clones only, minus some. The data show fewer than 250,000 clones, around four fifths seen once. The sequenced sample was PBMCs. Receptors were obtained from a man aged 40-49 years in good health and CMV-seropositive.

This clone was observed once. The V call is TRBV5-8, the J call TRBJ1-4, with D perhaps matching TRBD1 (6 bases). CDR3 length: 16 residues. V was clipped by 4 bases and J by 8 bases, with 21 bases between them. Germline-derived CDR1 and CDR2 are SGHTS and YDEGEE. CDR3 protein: CASSNYPTGLREKLFF. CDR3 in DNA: TGTGCCAGCAGCAATTACCCGACAGGCCTTAGGGAAAAACTGTTTTTT.

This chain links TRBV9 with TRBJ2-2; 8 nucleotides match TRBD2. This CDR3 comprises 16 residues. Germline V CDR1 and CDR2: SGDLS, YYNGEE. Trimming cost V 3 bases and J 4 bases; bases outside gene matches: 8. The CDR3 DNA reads TGTGCCAGCAGCGCCGGGAGGGGAGTTCTCACCGGGGAGCTGTTTTTT. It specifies CASSAGRGVLTGELFF.

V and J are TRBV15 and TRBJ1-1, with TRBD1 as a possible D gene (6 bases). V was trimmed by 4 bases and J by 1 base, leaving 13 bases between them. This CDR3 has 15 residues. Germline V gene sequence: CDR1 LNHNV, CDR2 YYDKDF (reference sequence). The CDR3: CATSTTGQTNTEAFF. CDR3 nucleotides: TGTGCCACCAGCACCACAGGACAGACGAACACTGAAGCTTTCTTT.

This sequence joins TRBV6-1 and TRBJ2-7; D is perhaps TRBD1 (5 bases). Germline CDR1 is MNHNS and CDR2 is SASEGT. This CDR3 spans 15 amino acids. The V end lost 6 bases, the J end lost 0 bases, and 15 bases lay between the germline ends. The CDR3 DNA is TGTGCCAGCAGGGCGGACACATCATTCTCCTACGAGCAGTACTTC. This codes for CASRADTSFSYEQYF.

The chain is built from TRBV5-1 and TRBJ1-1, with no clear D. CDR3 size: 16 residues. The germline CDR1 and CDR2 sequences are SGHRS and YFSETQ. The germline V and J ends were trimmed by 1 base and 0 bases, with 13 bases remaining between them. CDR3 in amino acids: CASSLNAVNMNTEAFF. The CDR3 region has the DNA TGCGCCAGCAGCTTGAATGCAGTTAACATGAACACTGAAGCTTTCTTT.